A selection of T cell receptor beta chains follows, all from one sample in a study of cytomegalovirus exposure and HLA in healthy donors. Some clones are missing from TCRdb's copy, which holds only in-frame ones; the method was immunoSEQ multiplex PCR. Altogether about 160,000 clones are present, around 67% being singletons, with the ten largest covering around 4.5%. Sample: PBMCs. All receptors derive from a woman under 30 in good health and CMV-seropositive. The CDR3 runs from the conserved cysteine through the conserved F or W. A D gene is named only where the DNA matches it firmly. Clone sizes are given selectively: once, few, many, or a class where the clone is expanded.

TRBJ2-7	TRBV7-9	-	TRBD2	CASSLDLAGLAIF	TGTGCCAGCAGCTTAGATCTCGCGGGACTAGCAATATTC
TRBJ1-4	TRBV27	-	TRBD1	CASSSGTGGEKLFF	TGTGCCAGCAGTTCCGGGACAGGGGGTGAAAAACTGTTTTTT
TRBJ1-6	TRBV6-1	-	-	CASSEAFRYNSPLHF	TGTGCCAGCAGTGAAGCTTTCCGGTATAATTCACCCCTCCACTTT
TRBJ2-1	TRBV6-1	-	TRBD1	CASRTGGDRVTEQFF	TGTGCCAGCAGGACAGGGGGGGACAGGGTCACCGAGCAGTTCTTC
TRBJ2-7	TRBV5-1	-	-	CASSPSELPPLYEQYF	TGCGCCAGCAGCCCTTCGGAGCTGCCCCCCCTCTACGAGCAGTACTTC
TRBJ1-3	TRBV27	-	-	CASSATMTGSGNTIYF	TGTGCCAGCAGTGCAACTATGACAGGCTCTGGAAACACCATATATTTT
TRBJ2-1	TRBV7-2	-	TRBD2	CASSFPSGGESRSYNEQFF	TGTGCCAGCAGCTTCCCTAGCGGGGGGGAATCCCGCTCCTACAATGAGCAGTTCTTC
TRBJ2-2	TRBV4-3	few	TRBD2	CASSHEIAGGELFF	TGCGCCAGCAGCCATGAAATAGCGGGCGGGGAGCTGTTTTTT
TRBJ1-2	TRBV19	few	-	CASSIAHPTATSYGYTF	TGTGCCAGTAGTATAGCCCACCCGACAGCCACTTCCTATGGCTACACCTTC
TRBJ2-7	TRBV5-6	-	-	CASSLVQGAYEQYF	TGTGCCAGCAGCTTGGTACAGGGAGCCTACGAGCAGTACTTC
TRBJ2-2	TRBV6-6	-	TRBD1	CAGTRGTGELFF	TGTGCCGGGACCAGGGGGACCGGGGAGCTGTTTTTT
TRBJ1-5	TRBV18	once	-	CASSPKQHSNQPQHF	TGTGCCAGCTCACCAAAACAGCATAGCAATCAGCCCCAGCATTTT
TRBJ2-7	TRBV5-6	-	-	CASSTVGEQYF	TGTGCCAGCAGCACAGTGGGCGAGCAGTACTTC
TRBJ1-2	TRBV30	once	-	CAWTTGGGYGYTF	TGTGCCTGGACTACCGGAGGTGGCTATGGCTACACCTTC
TRBJ2-2	TRBV13	-	TRBD2	CASSNSGLAGYTGELFF	TGTGCCAGCAGCAATAGTGGACTAGCGGGGTACACCGGGGAGCTGTTTTTT
TRBJ2-7	TRBV27	few	TRBD1	CASSPRTGGTYEQYF	TGTGCCAGCAGTCCACGGACAGGGGGTACCTACGAGCAGTACTTC
TRBJ2-1	TRBV5-4	-	TRBD2	CASSRAGTSVPNEQFF	TGTGCCAGCAGTCGTGCCGGGACTAGTGTCCCCAATGAGCAGTTCTTC
TRBJ2-3	TRBV4-2	-	TRBD2	CASSQDEINIVGTSGIGTDTQYF	TGTGCCAGCAGCCAAGACGAGATTAACATTGTGGGGACTAGCGGGATAGGGACAGATACGCAGTATTTT
TRBJ2-5	TRBV6-5	few	TRBD1	CASSQGQGRVQYF	TGTGCCAGCAGTCAGGGACAGGGTAGGGTGCAGTACTTC
TRBJ2-7	TRBV9	-	TRBD2	CASSAGLASHGYEQYF	TGTGCCAGCAGCGCAGGACTAGCATCTCATGGTTACGAGCAGTACTTC
TRBJ2-7	TRBV6-1	-	-	CASSEALQTGTYEQYF	TGTGCCAGCAGTGAAGCGCTTCAAACAGGGACCTACGAGCAGTACTTC
TRBJ1-2	TRBV7-8	-	TRBD1	CASSPGQGYGYTF	TGTGCCAGCAGCCCCGGACAGGGCTATGGCTACACCTTC
TRBJ2-5	TRBV5-1	once	-	CASSLAVASGETQYF	TGCGCCAGCAGCTTGGCCGTCGCATCGGGAGAGACCCAGTACTTC
TRBJ2-1	TRBV27	-	TRBD2	CASRSMTSGRNEQFF	TGTGCCAGCAGATCTATGACTAGCGGGAGGAATGAGCAGTTCTTC
TRBJ1-1	TRBV11-2	-	-	CASSLHRNTEAFF	TGTGCCAGCAGCTTGCATAGGAACACTGAAGCTTTCTTT
TRBJ2-7	TRBV30	-	TRBD1	CACRDRGPAYEQYF	TGTGCCTGCAGGGACAGGGGTCCCGCCTACGAGCAGTACTTC
TRBJ1-1	TRBV27	-	TRBD1	CASSSIFLRGRGTEAFF	TGTGCCAGCAGTTCCATATTCCTCAGGGGGCGCGGAACTGAAGCTTTCTTT
TRBJ2-4	TRBV2	few	-	CASSQHVAKNIQYF	TGTGCCAGCAGCCAACACGTAGCCAAAAACATTCAGTACTTC
TRBJ1-1	TRBV5-4	few	-	CASSYQGMSTEAFF	TGCGCCAGCAGCTACCAGGGTATGAGTACTGAAGCTTTCTTT
TRBJ2-1	TRBV11-1	once	-	CASRGGINEQFF	TGTGCCAGCCGGGGAGGAATAAATGAGCAGTTCTTC
TRBJ2-1	TRBV5-4	-	TRBD2	CASSGGGSSYNEQFF	TGTGCCAGTAGCGGGGGGGGGAGCTCCTACAATGAGCAGTTCTTC
TRBJ1-1	TRBV5-1	-	-	CASRPSGGARGTPEAFF	TGCGCCAGCAGACCTTCTGGAGGGGCGCGAGGGACCCCTGAAGCTTTCTTT
TRBJ2-3	TRBV9	few	TRBD1	CASSVISRGPTDTQYF	TGTGCCAGCAGCGTCATTTCCAGGGGGCCGACAGATACGCAGTATTTT
TRBJ2-5	TRBV14	few	TRBD2	CASSQWREEETQYF	TGTGCCAGCAGCCAATGGCGGGAGGAAGAGACCCAGTACTTC
TRBJ2-5	TRBV7-2	-	TRBD2	CASSFRGGGQETQYF	TGTGCCAGCAGCTTCCGCGGGGGGGGCCAAGAGACCCAGTACTTC
TRBJ2-7	TRBV7-8	few	-	CASSLTKWESHEQYF	TGTGCCAGCAGCTTAACGAAGTGGGAGTCGCACGAGCAGTACTTC
TRBJ1-2	TRBV5-4	few	-	CASSLTVNYGYTF	TGTGCCAGCAGCTTGACGGTTAACTATGGCTACACCTTC
TRBJ2-5	TRBV19	-	-	CASSFGTGTKTQYF	TGTGCCAGTAGTTTCGGAACAGGGACTAAGACCCAGTACTTC
TRBJ2-7	TRBV7-9	-	-	CASSPRARSTRGFYEQYF	TGTGCCAGCAGCCCTAGGGCCAGGAGCACCCGGGGATTCTACGAGCAGTACTTC